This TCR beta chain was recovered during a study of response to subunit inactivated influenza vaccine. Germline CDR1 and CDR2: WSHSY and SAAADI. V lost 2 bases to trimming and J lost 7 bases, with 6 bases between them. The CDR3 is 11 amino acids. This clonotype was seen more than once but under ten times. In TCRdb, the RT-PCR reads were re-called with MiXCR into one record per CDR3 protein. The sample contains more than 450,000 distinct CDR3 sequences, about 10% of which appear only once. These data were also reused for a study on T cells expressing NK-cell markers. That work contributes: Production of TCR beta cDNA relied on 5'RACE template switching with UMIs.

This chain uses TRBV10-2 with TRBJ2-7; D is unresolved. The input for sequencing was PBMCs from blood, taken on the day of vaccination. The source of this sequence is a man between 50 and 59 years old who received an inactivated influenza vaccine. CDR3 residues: CASSERMEQYF. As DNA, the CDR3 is TGCGCCAGCAGTGAGAGGATGGAGCAGTACTTC.